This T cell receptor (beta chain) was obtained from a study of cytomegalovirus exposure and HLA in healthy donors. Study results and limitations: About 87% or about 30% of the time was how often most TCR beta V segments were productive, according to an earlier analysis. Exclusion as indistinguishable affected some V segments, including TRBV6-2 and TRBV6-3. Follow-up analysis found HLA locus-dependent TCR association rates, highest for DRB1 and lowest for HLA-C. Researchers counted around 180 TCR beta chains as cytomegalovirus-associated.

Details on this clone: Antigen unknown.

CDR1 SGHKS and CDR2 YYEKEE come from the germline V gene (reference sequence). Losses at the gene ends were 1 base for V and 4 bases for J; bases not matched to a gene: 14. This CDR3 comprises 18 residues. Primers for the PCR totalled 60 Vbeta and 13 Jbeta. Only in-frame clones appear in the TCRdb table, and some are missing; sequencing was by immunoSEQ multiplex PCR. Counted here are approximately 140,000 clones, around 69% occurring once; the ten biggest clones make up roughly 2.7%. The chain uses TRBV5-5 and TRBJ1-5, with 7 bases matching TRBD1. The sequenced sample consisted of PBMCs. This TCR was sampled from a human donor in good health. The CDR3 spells CASSLSGPAGTANQPQHF. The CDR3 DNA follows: TGTGCCAGCAGCTTGTCAGGACCCGCCGGGACAGCGAATCAGCCCCAGCATTTT.